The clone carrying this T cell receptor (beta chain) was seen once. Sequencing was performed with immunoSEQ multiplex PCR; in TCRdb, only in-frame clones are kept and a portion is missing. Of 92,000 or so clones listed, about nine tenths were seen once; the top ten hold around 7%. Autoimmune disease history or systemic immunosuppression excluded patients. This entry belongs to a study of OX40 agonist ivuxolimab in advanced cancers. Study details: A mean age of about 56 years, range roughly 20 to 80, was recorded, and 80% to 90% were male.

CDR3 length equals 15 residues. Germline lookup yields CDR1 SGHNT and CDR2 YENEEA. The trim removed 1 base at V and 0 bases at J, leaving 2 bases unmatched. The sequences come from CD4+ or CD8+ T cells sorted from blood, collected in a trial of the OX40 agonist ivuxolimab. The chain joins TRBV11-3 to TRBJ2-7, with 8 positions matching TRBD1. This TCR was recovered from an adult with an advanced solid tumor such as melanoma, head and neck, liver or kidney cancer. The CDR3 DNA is TGTGCCAGCAGCTTAGGGGACAGGCCCTCCTACGAGCAGTACTTC. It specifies CASSLGDRPSYEQYF.